This entry lists 9 T cell receptor beta chains sequenced from one sample in a study of cytomegalovirus exposure and HLA in healthy donors. The PCR employed 60 Vbeta primers together with 13 Jbeta primers. This table comes from immunoSEQ multiplex PCR, and its TCRdb copy is limited to in-frame clones, with some not included. Of about 150,000 clones listed, 70% to 80% were seen once; the top ten hold approximately 8%. Source material: PBMCs. These receptors came from a man aged 25 to 40 in good health and CMV-seropositive.

This clone was seen more than once but under ten times. The chain recombines TRBV28 with TRBJ2-5, with TRBD2 matching 11 bases. The DNA end lines up better with TRBJ2-7; the J call may be wrong. The CDR3 contains 14 residues. Germline V gene lookup returns CDR1 MDHEN and CDR2 SYDVKM. The CDR3 coding sequence is TGTGCCAGCAGTATACTAGCGGGAGATGACGAGCAGTACTTC. Translating it yields CASSILAGDDEQYF.

This chain connects TRBV6-1 to TRBJ2-5; D might be TRBD1 (7 bases). This CDR3 has 14 amino acids. V was clipped by 1 base and J by 6 bases, with 12 bases between them. Germline V gene sequence: CDR1 MNHNS, CDR2 SASEGT. The CDR3 DNA is TGTGCCAGCAGTGAAGGAGGGGGCGGGAAGACCCAGTACTTC. Its protein product is CASSEGGGGKTQYF.

This rearrangement joins TRBV30 to TRBJ1-2; TRBD1 matches at 8 bases. In germline, CDR1 is GTSNPN, CDR2 SVGIG (reference sequence). V gave up 3 bases and J gave up 4 bases; unmatched junction bases: 10. This CDR3 has 15 residues. CDR3 sequence: CAWRSPRQGSYGYTF. DNA for the CDR3: TGTGCCTGGAGGTCCCCTCGACAGGGGAGCTATGGCTACACCTTC.

The chain combines TRBV25-1 with TRBJ2-7; 9 positions agree with TRBD2. CDR1 and CDR2 (germline): MGHDK, SYGVNS. CDR3 length: 13 amino acids. V was pared by 2 bases and J by 7 bases, with 3 bases of the junction left unmatched. This CDR3 reads CASSEAGGREQYF. The CDR3 DNA is TGTGCCAGCAGTGAAGCGGGGGGGCGGGAGCAGTACTTC.

The rearrangement uses TRBV27 and TRBJ1-2; 7 nucleotides match TRBD1. Germline CDR1 reads MNHEY; CDR2 reads SMNVEV (reference sequence). Trimming took 10 bases from V and 0 from J; bases not matched to a gene: 2. The CDR3 length is 12 residues. The CDR3 DNA sequence: TGTGCCACCGGACAGGCTAACTATGGCTACACCTTC. Translating it yields CATGQANYGYTF.

The V gene is TRBV7-7, the J gene TRBJ2-3; 16 bases are a match to TRBD2. CDR3 length: 16 amino acids. V was pared by 5 bases and J by 4 bases, with 3 bases of the junction left unmatched. Germline V gives CDR1 SSHAT, CDR2 FNYEAQ (reference sequence). This chain's CDR3 is CASSQGLAGGADTQYF. As DNA, the CDR3 is TGTGCCAGCAGCCAGGGACTAGCGGGGGGGGCAGATACGCAGTATTTT. Filled out from reference TRBV7-7 and TRBJ2-3, the complete variable domain reads GAGVSQSPRYKVTKRGQDVTLRCDPISSHATLYWYQQALGQGPEFLTYFNYEAQPDKSGLPSDRFSAERPEGSISTLTIQRTEQRDSAMYRCASSQGLAGGADTQYFGPGTRLTVL.

The gene calls are TRBV6-5 and TRBJ2-5; 9 bases map to TRBD1. J was trimmed by 5 bases and V by 2 bases; bases with no gene match: 3. The length of the CDR3 is 14 residues. Germline lookup yields CDR1 MNHEY and CDR2 SVGAGI. CDR3 residues: CASSYGTGRETQYF. The CDR3 DNA sequence: TGTGCCAGCAGTTACGGGACAGGGAGGGAGACCCAGTACTTC.

This rearrangement joins TRBV12-5 to TRBJ1-5, with 7 bases lining up with TRBD1. Germline CDR1 is LGHNT and CDR2 is FRNRAP. With 2 bases clipped from V and 5 bases from J, the junction kept 9 bases outside the gene matches. CDR3 length: 16 amino acids. CDR3 protein: CASGLSKTGEDQPQHF. The CDR3 DNA reads as TGTGCTAGTGGTTTGTCGAAAACAGGGGAAGATCAGCCCCAGCATTTT.

V and J are TRBV6-1 and TRBJ1-5; possible D gene TRBD1, 5 bases. This CDR3 region has 15 residues. Between the trimmed V and J ends, which lost 1 base and 5 bases, there was a span of 12 bases. The germline CDR1 and CDR2 sequences are MNHNS and SASEGT. The CDR3 DNA sequence: TGTGCCAGCAGTGAAGGCATCGGGGGGGATCAGCCCCAGCATTTT. Translation gives CASSEGIGGDQPQHF.